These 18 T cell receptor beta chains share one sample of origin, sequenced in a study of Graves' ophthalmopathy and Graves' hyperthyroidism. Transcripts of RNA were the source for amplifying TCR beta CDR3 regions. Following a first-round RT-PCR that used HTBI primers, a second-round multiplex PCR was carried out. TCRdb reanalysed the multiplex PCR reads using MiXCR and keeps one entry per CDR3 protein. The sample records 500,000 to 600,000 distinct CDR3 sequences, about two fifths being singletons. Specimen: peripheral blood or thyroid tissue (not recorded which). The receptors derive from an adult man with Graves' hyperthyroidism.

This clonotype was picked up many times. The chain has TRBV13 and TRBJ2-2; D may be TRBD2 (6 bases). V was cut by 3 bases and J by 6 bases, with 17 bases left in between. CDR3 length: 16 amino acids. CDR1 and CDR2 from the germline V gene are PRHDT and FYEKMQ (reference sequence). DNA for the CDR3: TGTGCCAGCAGCTTGTCCGGGAGAATCGCTTCCGGGGAGCTGTTTTTT. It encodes CASSLSGRIASGELFF.

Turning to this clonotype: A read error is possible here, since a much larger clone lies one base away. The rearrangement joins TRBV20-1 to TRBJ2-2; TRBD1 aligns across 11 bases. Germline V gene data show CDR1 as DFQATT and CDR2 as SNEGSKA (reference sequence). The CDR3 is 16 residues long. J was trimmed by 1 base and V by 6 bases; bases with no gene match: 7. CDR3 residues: CSARTGGMVNTGELFF. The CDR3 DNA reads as TGCAGTGCACGGACAGGGGGCATGGTGAACACCGGGGAGCTGTTTTTT.

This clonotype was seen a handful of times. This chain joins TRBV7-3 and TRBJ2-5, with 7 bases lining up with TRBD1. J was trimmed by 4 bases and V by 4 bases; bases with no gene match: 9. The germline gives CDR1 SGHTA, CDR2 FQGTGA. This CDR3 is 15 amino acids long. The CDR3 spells CASSSAGGTIETQYF. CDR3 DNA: TGTGCCAGCAGCTCAGCAGGGGGAACTATAGAGACCCAGTACTTC.

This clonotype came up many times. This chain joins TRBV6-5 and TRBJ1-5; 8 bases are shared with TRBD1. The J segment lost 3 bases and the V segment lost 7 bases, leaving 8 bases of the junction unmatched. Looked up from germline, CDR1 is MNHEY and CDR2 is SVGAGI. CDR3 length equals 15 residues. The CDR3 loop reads CASTDRGGINQPQHF. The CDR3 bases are TGTGCCAGCACCGACAGGGGCGGAATCAATCAGCCCCAGCATTTT.

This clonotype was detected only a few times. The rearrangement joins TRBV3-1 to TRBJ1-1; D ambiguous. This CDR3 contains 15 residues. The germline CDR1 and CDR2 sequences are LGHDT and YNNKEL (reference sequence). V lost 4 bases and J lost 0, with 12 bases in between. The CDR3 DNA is TGTGCCAGCAGCCCCGACGGGGTTATGAACACTGAAGCTTTCTTT. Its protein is CASSPDGVMNTEAFF.

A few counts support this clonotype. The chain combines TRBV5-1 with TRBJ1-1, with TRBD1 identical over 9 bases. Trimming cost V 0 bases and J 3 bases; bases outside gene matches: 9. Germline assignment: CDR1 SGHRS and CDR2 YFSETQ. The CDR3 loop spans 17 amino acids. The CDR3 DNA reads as TGCGCCAGCAGCTTGGTGGGACAGGGAGCAGTCTACACTGAAGCTTTCTTT. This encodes CASSLVGQGAVYTEAFF.

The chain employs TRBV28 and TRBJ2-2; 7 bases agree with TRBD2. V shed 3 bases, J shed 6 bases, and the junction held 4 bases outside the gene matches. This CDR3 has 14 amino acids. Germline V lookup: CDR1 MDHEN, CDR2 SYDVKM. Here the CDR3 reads CASSFEGRAGELFF. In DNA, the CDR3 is TGTGCCAGCAGTTTTGAGGGGAGGGCCGGGGAGCTGTTTTTT. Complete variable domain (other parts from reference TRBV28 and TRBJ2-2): DVKVTQSSRYLVKRTGEKVFLECVQDMDHENMFWYRQDPGLGLRLIYFSYDVKMKEKGDIPEGYSVSREKKERFSLILESASTNQTSMYLCASSFEGRAGELFFGEGSRLTVL.

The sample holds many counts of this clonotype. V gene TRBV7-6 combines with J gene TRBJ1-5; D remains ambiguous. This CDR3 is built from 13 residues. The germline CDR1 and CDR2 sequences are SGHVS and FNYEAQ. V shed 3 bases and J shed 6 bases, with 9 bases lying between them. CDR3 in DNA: TGTGCCAGCAGCTTTGGATTTAGTCAGCCCCAGCATTTT. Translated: CASSFGFSQPQHF.

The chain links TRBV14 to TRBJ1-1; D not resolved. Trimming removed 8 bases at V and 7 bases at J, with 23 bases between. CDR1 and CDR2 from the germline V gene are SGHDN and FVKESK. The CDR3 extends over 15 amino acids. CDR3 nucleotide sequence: TGTGCCAGCCGTTTAAGCTCCGGAGTGGGCATTGAAGCTTTCTTT. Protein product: CASRLSSGVGIEAFF.

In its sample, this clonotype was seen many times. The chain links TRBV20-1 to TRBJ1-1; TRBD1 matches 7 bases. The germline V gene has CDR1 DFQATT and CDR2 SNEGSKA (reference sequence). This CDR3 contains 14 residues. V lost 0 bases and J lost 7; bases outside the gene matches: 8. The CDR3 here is CSARDMAGGIEAFF. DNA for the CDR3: TGCAGTGCTAGAGATATGGCAGGGGGAATTGAAGCTTTCTTT.

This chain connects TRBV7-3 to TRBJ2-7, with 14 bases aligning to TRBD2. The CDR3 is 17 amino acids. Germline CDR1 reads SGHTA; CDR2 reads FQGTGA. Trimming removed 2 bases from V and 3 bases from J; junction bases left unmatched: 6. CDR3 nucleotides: TGTGCCAGCAGCTTAGGGACCGGGACTAGCGGGAGCTACGAGCAGTACTTC. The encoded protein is CASSLGTGTSGSYEQYF.

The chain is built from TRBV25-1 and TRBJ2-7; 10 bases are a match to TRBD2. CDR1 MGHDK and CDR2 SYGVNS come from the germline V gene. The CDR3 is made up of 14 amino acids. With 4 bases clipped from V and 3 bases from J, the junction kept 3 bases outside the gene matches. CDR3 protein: CASSGGTSVYEQYF. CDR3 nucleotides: TGTGCCAGCAGTGGCGGGACTAGCGTCTACGAGCAGTACTTC.

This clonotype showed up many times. The CDR3 reads CSVERLIGSPEQYF. As DNA, the CDR3 is TGCAGCGTTGAGCGGCTAATTGGGAGTCCCGAGCAGTACTTC. The rearrangement links TRBV29-1 to TRBJ2-7; D possibly corresponds to TRBD2 (5 bases). Trimming removed 3 bases at V and 6 bases at J, with 18 bases between. Germline V gene lookup returns CDR1 SQVTM and CDR2 ANQGSEA. The CDR3 has 14 residues.

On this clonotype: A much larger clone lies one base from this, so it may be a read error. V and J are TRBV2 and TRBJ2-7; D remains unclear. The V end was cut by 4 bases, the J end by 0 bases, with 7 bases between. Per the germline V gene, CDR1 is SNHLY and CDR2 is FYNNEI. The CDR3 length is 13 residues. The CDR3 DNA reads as TGTGCCAGCAGTGTCGACAACTCCTACGAGCAGTACTTC. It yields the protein CASSVDNSYEQYF.

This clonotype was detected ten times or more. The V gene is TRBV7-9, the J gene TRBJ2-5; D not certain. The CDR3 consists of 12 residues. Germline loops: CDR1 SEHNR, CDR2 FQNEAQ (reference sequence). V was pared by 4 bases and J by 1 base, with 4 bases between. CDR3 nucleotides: TGTGCCAGCAGCTCCCTCCAAGAGACCCAGTACTTC. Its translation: CASSSLQETQYF.

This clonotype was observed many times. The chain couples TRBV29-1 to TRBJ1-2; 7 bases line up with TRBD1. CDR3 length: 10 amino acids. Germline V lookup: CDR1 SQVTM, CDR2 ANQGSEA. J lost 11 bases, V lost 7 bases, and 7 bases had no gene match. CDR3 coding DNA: TGCAGCGCCCGGGACAGCAGATACACCTTC. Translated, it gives CSARDSRYTF.

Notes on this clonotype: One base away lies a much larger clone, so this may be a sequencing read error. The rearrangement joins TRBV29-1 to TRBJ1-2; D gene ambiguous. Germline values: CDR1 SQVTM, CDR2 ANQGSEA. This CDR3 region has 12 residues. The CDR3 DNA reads TGCAGCGTTGATCTCCGCTCCTATGGCTACGCCTTC. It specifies CSVDLRSYGYAF.

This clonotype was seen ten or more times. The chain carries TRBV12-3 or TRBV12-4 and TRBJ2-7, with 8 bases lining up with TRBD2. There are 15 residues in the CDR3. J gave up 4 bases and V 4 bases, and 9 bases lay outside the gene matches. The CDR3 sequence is CASSSMAGGKYEQYF. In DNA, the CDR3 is TGTGCCAGCAGTTCGATGGCGGGGGGAAAATACGAGCAGTACTTC.